The rows below give T cell receptor beta chains drawn from one sample of a study of T-cell memory formation after mild COVID-19. MiXCR was run by TCRdb on the 5' RACE reads, yielding one entry per CDR3 protein. This repertoire shows 110,000 to 150,000 distinct CDR3 sequences, roughly 24% found once; its top ten account for roughly 24%. Sequencing was carried out using PBMCs or a T cell subset sorted from them (not recorded which). These receptors were taken from an adult woman who had mild COVID-19 (a few samples of this study predate the infection). Cell type and time point are not known. CDR3s include the opening cysteine and the closing phenylalanine or tryptophan. Each record gives: clone size, D gene, J gene, V gene, CDR3 protein, CDR3 DNA. The D gene is left open where the match is weak. The size field is filled for only some rows; it gives once, few, many or a size class.

few	.	TRBJ2-4	TRBV7-9	CASSLALPAKNIQYF	TGTGCCAGCAGCTTAGCGCTGCCAGCCAAAAACATTCAGTACTTC
.	.	TRBJ2-5	TRBV10-3	CAISPRSSTLGETQYF	TGTGCCATCAGTCCGAGGAGTTCAACTTTGGGAGAGACCCAGTACTTC
.	.	TRBJ1-1	TRBV20-1	CSASRGLGKNTEAFF	TGCAGTGCTAGTAGGGGCCTGGGGAAGAACACTGAAGCTTTCTTT
few	.	TRBJ2-3	TRBV7-9	CASSLEWGRSTDTQYF	TGTGCCAGCAGCTTAGAATGGGGCCGCAGCACAGATACGCAGTATTTT
few	.	TRBJ2-5	TRBV7-9	CASSRAGTGETQYF	TGTGCCAGCAGTCGGGCGGGGACGGGAGAGACCCAGTACTTC
few	.	TRBJ2-7	TRBV7-8	CASSLLGPTYEQYF	TGTGCCAGCAGCTTATTGGGGCCGACGTACGAGCAGTACTTC
.	.	TRBJ1-1	TRBV5-1	CASSSLPESEAFF	TGCGCCAGCAGCTCCCTCCCGGAGTCTGAAGCTTTCTTT
.	TRBD2	TRBJ2-3	TRBV7-3	CASSTGLAGDTQYF	TGTGCCAGCTCTACGGGGCTAGCGGGGGATACGCAGTATTTT
few	.	TRBJ1-1	TRBV19	CASSIDGAANEAFF	TGTGCCAGTAGTATAGATGGGGCGGCAAATGAAGCTTTCTTT
few	.	TRBJ2-3	TRBV28	CASRRALFSTDTQYF	TGTGCCAGCAGGCGGGCCCTTTTTAGCACAGATACGCAGTATTTT
few	.	TRBJ2-7	TRBV5-5	CASSLGGRALDEQYF	TGTGCCAGCAGCTTGGGGGGCAGGGCCCTCGACGAGCAGTACTTC
few	TRBD2	TRBJ2-3	TRBV24-1	CATSDQRLAGNTDTQYF	TGTGCCACCAGTGATCAACGACTAGCGGGAAACACAGATACGCAGTATTTT
once	.	TRBJ2-7	TRBV2	CASSEMAVKGYEQYF	TGTGCCAGCAGTGAAATGGCAGTGAAAGGGTACGAGCAGTACTTC
.	.	TRBJ2-4	TRBV6-2/TRBV6-3	CASSSTARASGDIQYF	TGTGCCAGCAGTTCAACGGCCCGGGCCTCGGGGGACATTCAGTACTTC